What follows are 16 T cell receptor beta chains derived from one specimen sequenced in a study of identical twins. TCRdb called the 5' RACE reads again in MiXCR, with one record for every CDR3 protein. This table holds 450,000 or so distinct CDR3 sequences, over 12% found once. The same sample was also studied in work on yellow fever vaccine responses in identical twins.

Sequencing was carried out using CD4+ T cells sorted from blood. The source of these receptors is a woman between 18 and 30 years old in good health.

The chain carries TRBV7-8 and TRBJ2-1; 8 nucleotides agree with TRBD2. J gave up 10 bases and V 4 bases, and 18 bases lay outside the gene matches. CDR3 length equals 17 residues. CDR1 and CDR2 from the germline V gene are SGHVS and FQNEAQ. The CDR3 DNA sequence: TGTGCCAGCAGCTCGCGGTGGCGGGGGGCTAAGACCGACGAGCAGTTCTTC. Translated, it gives CASSSRWRGAKTDEQFF.

The genes are TRBV5-1 and TRBJ2-3, with 8 bases lining up with TRBD2. The V segment lost 4 bases and the J segment 3 bases; nucleotides outside the gene matches: 4. Germline V gene lookup returns CDR1 SGHRS and CDR2 YFSETQ. CDR3 length: 14 amino acids. The CDR3 coding sequence is TGCGCCAGCAGCCCCATAGCGGGAACAGATACGCAGTATTTT. It translates to CASSPIAGTDTQYF.

The CDR3 nucleotides are TGCGCCAGCAGCTTGAGACCTCGCGCAGATACGCAGTATTTT. Protein product: CASSLRPRADTQYF. V is TRBV5-1 and J is TRBJ2-3; D not certain. Germline-derived CDR1 and CDR2 are SGHRS and YFSETQ. CDR3 length: 14 residues. V was shortened by 1 base and J by 4 bases, with 10 bases between the two germline ends. Drawing the rest from reference TRBV5-1 and TRBJ2-3, the complete variable domain is KAGVTQTPRYLIKTRGQQVTLSCSPISGHRSVSWYQQTPGQGLQFLFEYFSETQRNKGNFPGRFSGRQFSNSRSEMNVSTLELGDSALYLCASSLRPRADTQYFGPGTRLTVL.

A few counts support this clonotype. This chain connects TRBV6-1 to TRBJ2-7, with 9 nucleotides matching TRBD2. Germline V gene sequence: CDR1 MNHNS, CDR2 SASEGT. CDR3 length equals 16 residues. With V trimmed by 6 bases and J by 0 bases, 9 bases remained unmatched. The CDR3 sequence is CASRSPQREASYEQYF. The CDR3 nucleotides read TGTGCCAGCAGAAGCCCCCAGCGGGAGGCCTCCTACGAGCAGTACTTC.

J is TRBJ1-5 and V is TRBV28; D is perhaps TRBD1 (5 bases). The CDR3 contains 15 residues. The germline V gene encodes CDR1 MDHEN and CDR2 SYDVKM. Trimming left V 7 bases short and J 6 bases short, with 19 bases between. The CDR3 is CASITGGGWSQPQHF. The CDR3, as DNA: TGTGCCAGCATCACCGGGGGGGGTTGGAGTCAGCCCCAGCATTTT.

CDR3 coding DNA: TGTGCCAGCAGTGAAAGGACTAGCTGGGTCAATGAGCAGTTCTTC. Translating it yields CASSERTSWVNEQFF. The V call is TRBV6-1, the J call TRBJ2-1; 8 bases align to TRBD2. With V trimmed by 2 bases and J by 6 bases, 6 bases remained unmatched. The CDR3 covers 15 residues. CDR1 and CDR2 from the germline V gene are MNHNS and SASEGT.

This rearrangement joins TRBV5-6 to TRBJ2-1, with unresolved D. The CDR3 loop spans 14 amino acids. The V gene's germline CDR1 is SGHDT and CDR2 YYEEEE. V shed 8 bases and J shed 5 bases, with 17 bases lying between them. CDR3 coding DNA: TGTGCCAGTACCTTTTTGGAGCCTCACAATGAGCAGTTCTTC. Protein sequence: CASTFLEPHNEQFF.

V usage is TRBV11-2 and J usage is TRBJ1-6; D may be TRBD1 (5 bases). V was trimmed by 5 bases and J by 13 bases, leaving 15 bases between them. The CDR3 contains 13 residues. Germline V gene sequence: CDR1 SGHAT, CDR2 FQNNGV. The CDR3 DNA reads TGTGCCAGCAGCCAAGGGACCGGGACGCCCCTCCACTTT. Amino acids: CASSQGTGTPLHF.

The chain couples TRBV3-1 to TRBJ2-7, with 7 positions matching TRBD2. The CDR3 runs 17 residues. V gave up 5 bases and J gave up 0 bases; unmatched junction bases: 13. Looked up from germline, CDR1 is LGHDT and CDR2 is YNNKEL (reference sequence). CDR3 residues: CASSRERGGWDSYEQYF. In DNA form, the CDR3 reads TGTGCCAGCAGCAGAGAGCGGGGTGGATGGGACTCCTACGAGCAGTACTTC.

This clonotype was seen more than once but under ten times. CDR3 nucleotides: TGTGCCATTCGGGAAGGGGCGAACACCGGGGAGCTGTTTTTT. It encodes CAIREGANTGELFF. This rearrangement joins TRBV10-3 to TRBJ2-2, with D possibly being TRBD1 or TRBD2 (5 bases each). This CDR3 is built from 14 residues. V was cut by 9 bases and J by 0 bases, with 11 bases left in between. Germline V gene sequence: CDR1 ENHRY, CDR2 SYGVKD.

A few counts support this clonotype. The V gene is TRBV12-3 or TRBV12-4, the J gene TRBJ2-5; D gene unclear. Between the trimmed V and J ends, which lost 3 bases and 5 bases, there was a span of 7 bases. This CDR3 contains 12 residues. The CDR3 here is CASSFRDETQYF. The CDR3 DNA sequence: TGTGCCAGCAGTTTTAGGGATGAGACCCAGTACTTC.

The chain couples TRBV7-2 to TRBJ2-7, with 7 bases matching TRBD1. This CDR3 has 16 amino acids. Per the germline V gene, CDR1 is SGHTA and CDR2 is FQGNSA. Trimming cost V 4 bases and J 0 bases; bases outside gene matches: 9. For the CDR3, the DNA is TGTGCCAGCAGCTCACTGGACAGGATTCGCTCCTACGAGCAGTACTTC. Amino acids: CASSSLDRIRSYEQYF.

This clonotype showed up just a few times. The chain is built from TRBV21-1 and TRBJ2-7; the table names TRBD1, a call not compared with the DNA. TRBV21-1 is a pseudogene locus. This CDR3 is 15 amino acids long. Here the CDR3 reads CASSSIPPPREEQYF. In nucleotides, the CDR3 is TGTGCCAGCAGCAGTATTCCCCCTCCTCGAGAAGAGCAGTACTTC.

This clonotype has just a few counts. The chain carries TRBV29-1 and TRBJ2-5; the match to TRBD2 covers 7 bases. The CDR3 length is 13 residues. Germline V CDR1 and CDR2: SQVTM, ANQGSEA. With V trimmed by 4 bases and J by 5 bases, 7 bases remained unmatched. CDR3 loop: CSVGGSPFETQYF. CDR3 in DNA: TGCAGCGTTGGCGGGAGTCCATTCGAGACCCAGTACTTC.

This clonotype came up a few times. The chain uses TRBV7-9 and TRBJ1-1, with D perhaps matching TRBD1 (6 bases). The CDR3 extends over 17 amino acids. The V gene's germline CDR1 is SEHNR and CDR2 FQNEAQ (reference sequence). V lost 0 bases and J 4 bases, leaving 18 bases between the germline ends. CDR3 in amino acids: CASSLARVGGLTTEAFF. CDR3 DNA sequence: TGTGCCAGCAGCTTAGCGAGGGTGGGGGGCCTGACCACTGAAGCTTTCTTT.

The chain uses TRBV6-1 and TRBJ1-1; 10 bases are shared with TRBD1. With V trimmed by 5 bases and J by 4 bases, 4 bases remained unmatched. Germline CDR1 MNHNS, CDR2 SASEGT. This CDR3 has 14 amino acids. The CDR3 DNA follows: TGTGCCAGCAGTAGACGGACAGGGGGCACTGAAGCTTTCTTT. It translates to CASSRRTGGTEAFF.